The present T cell receptor beta chain was sequenced within a study of OX40 agonist ivuxolimab in advanced cancers. Background on the study: Those enrolled were roughly 80% male, with a mean age of about 66 years and ages from about 20 to 90. Having had anti-PD-1, anti-PD-L1 or anti-CTLA-4 therapy before was allowed, and roughly 40% had some. General study results and limits: Still undetermined is the antigen specificity of the expanded peripheral T cells.

The CDR3 extends over 17 amino acids. Losses at the gene ends were 2 bases for V and 0 bases for J; bases not matched to a gene: 7. Germline lookup yields CDR1 PRHDT and CDR2 FYEKMQ (reference sequence). Prior autoimmune disease or systemic immunosuppression barred patients. TCRdb keeps only in-frame clones here, not all; method: immunoSEQ multiplex PCR. The sample carries about 67,000 clones, approximately 87% recorded once. With respect to this clone: Its antigen is still unknown.

The chain joins TRBV13 to TRBJ2-1; 7 bases are a match to TRBD2. This TCR was recovered from an adult with an advanced solid tumor such as melanoma, head and neck, liver or kidney cancer. Sequenced here: CD4+ or CD8+ T cells sorted from blood, sampled in a trial of the OX40 agonist ivuxolimab. CDR3 in amino acids: CASSLRWRGSSYNEQFF. The CDR3, as DNA: TGTGCCAGCAGCTTAAGGTGGCGGGGGAGCTCCTACAATGAGCAGTTCTTC.